This TCR beta chain was observed in a study of siplizumab effects on memory and regulatory T cells. Clones were read by immunoSEQ multiplex PCR, and TCRdb kept only the in-frame ones, dropping some. The sample records approximately 94,000 clones, 94% being singletons. Study-wide results and caveats: Proliferating Tregs' suppressive function in siplizumab cultures went unconfirmed.

The CDR3 loop spans 15 amino acids. Per germline, CDR1 SGHDT and CDR2 YYEEEE. V shed 0 bases and J 7 bases; nucleotides not matched to a gene: 7. On this clone: Its cognate antigen is unknown.

This sequence originates from a human donor in good health. The material sequenced was non-Treg CD4+ T cells sorted from blood. V is TRBV5-6 and J is TRBJ1-3; TRBD1 matches at 7 bases. CDR3 DNA sequence: TGTGCCAGCAGCTTGGTCGTTCCAGGGGGGAACACCATATATTTT. This gives the protein CASSLVVPGGNTIYF.